One sample yielded the 7 T cell receptor beta chains listed below, sequenced in a study of early stage breast cancer tumors. This table comes from immunoSEQ multiplex PCR, and its TCRdb copy is limited to in-frame clones, with some not included. The top ten clones hold roughly 3.2% of a sample with about 72,000 clones, 79% of them seen once. The material sequenced was blood. The receptors derive from a person aged 55 to 69 with breast cancer.

This chain connects TRBV10-3 to TRBJ2-1; 8 bases align to TRBD1. Germline lookup yields CDR1 ENHRY and CDR2 SYGVKD. There are 15 residues in the CDR3. V lost 1 base, J lost 7 bases, and 6 bases stayed unmatched. Written as DNA, the CDR3 is TGTGCCATCAGTGAGTATCAGGGGGCTAGGAATGAGCAGTTCTTC. It is translated as CAISEYQGARNEQFF.

V gene TRBV19 combines with J gene TRBJ1-5; possibly TRBD1 for D (5 bases). Germline V CDR1 and CDR2: LNHDA, SQIVND (reference sequence). The CDR3 has 16 amino acids. V was trimmed by 3 bases and J by 1 base, leaving 13 bases between them. The CDR3 DNA follows: TGTGCCAGTAGTATCGGGCCGGGACCGAGCAATCAGCCCCAGCATTTT. This gives the protein CASSIGPGPSNQPQHF.

The chain recombines TRBV5-1 with TRBJ2-2; 14 bases map to TRBD2. The J segment lost 11 bases and the V segment lost 2 bases, leaving 11 bases of the junction unmatched. CDR1 and CDR2 (germline): SGHRS, YFSETQ. CDR3 size: 17 residues. CDR3 in DNA: TGCGCCAGCAGCTTCGTGACTAGCGGGAGGGCTACGGGAGAGCTGTTTTTT. Its translation is CASSFVTSGRATGELFF. The full variable domain, in which reference TRBV5-1 and TRBJ2-2 provide the parts outside the CDR3, is KAGVTQTPRYLIKTRGQQVTLSCSPISGHRSVSWYQQTPGQGLQFLFEYFSETQRNKGNFPGRFSGRQFSNSRSEMNVSTLELGDSALYLCASSFVTSGRATGELFFGEGSRLTVL.

The V call is TRBV5-4, the J call TRBJ2-1; 16 bases are a match to TRBD2. CDR1 is SGHNT, CDR2 YYREEE, per germline (reference sequence). The CDR3 spans 17 residues. Trimming at V came to 2 bases and at J to 3 bases, leaving 2 bases not matched to a gene. The CDR3 DNA reads TGTGCCAGCAGCTTAGGGACTAGCGGGGGGGTCTACAATGAGCAGTTCTTC. Its protein product is CASSLGTSGGVYNEQFF.

The CDR3 loop reads CASSLTAGFGETQYF. Written as DNA, the CDR3 is TGTGCCAGCAGCTTAACGGCGGGGTTCGGGGAGACCCAGTACTTC. The chain employs TRBV7-3 and TRBJ2-5, with D maybe TRBD2 (6 bases). This CDR3 comprises 15 residues. Between the trimmed V and J ends, which lost 0 bases and 5 bases, there was a span of 13 bases. The V gene's germline CDR1 is SGHTA and CDR2 FQGTGA.

This rearrangement joins TRBV2 to TRBJ1-1; D is uncertain. The CDR3 sequence is 13 residues long. Germline V lookup: CDR1 SNHLY, CDR2 FYNNEI. V gave up 7 bases and J gave up 3 bases, with 12 bases separating them. As DNA, the CDR3 is TGTGCCAGCACCAGCAGTGTTCACACTGAAGCTTTCTTT. Residues: CASTSSVHTEAFF.

A single count supports this clone. The chain is built from TRBV5-4 and TRBJ2-1; TRBD1 matches at 10 bases. There are 13 residues in the CDR3. Germline CDR1 is SGHNT and CDR2 is YYREEE (reference sequence). J gave up 7 bases and V 4 bases, and 2 bases lay outside the gene matches. This CDR3 is CASSGDRGNEQFF. The CDR3 nucleotides read TGTGCCAGCAGCGGGGACAGGGGTAATGAGCAGTTCTTC.